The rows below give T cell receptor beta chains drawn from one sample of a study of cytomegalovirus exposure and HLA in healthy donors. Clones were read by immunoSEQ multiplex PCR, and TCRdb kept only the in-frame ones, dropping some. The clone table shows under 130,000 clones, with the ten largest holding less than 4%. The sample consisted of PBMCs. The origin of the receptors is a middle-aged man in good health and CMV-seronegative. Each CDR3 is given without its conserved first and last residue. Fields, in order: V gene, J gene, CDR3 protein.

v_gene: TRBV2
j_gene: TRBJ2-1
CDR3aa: ASRTSASYNEQF

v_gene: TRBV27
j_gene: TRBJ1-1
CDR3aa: ASSLNSYRSYTEAF

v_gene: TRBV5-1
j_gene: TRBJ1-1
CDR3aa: ASSFRQANTEAF

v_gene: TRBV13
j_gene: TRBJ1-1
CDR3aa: ASSPRARSAEAF

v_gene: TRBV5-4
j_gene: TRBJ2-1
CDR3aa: ASSRRTASYNEQF

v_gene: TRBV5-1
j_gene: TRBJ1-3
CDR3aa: ASSPLPSSGGNTIY

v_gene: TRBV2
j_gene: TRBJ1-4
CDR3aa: ASSEAAGVLGEKLF

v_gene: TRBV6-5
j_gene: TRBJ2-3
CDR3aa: ASSYKEEGPDTQY

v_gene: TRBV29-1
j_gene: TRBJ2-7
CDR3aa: SVEGPGYEQY

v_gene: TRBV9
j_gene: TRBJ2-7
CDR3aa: ASSVGRGFGEQY

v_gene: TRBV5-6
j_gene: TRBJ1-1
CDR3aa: ASSSGTGGRKAF

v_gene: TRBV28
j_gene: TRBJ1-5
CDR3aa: ASSYIAGTDNQPQH

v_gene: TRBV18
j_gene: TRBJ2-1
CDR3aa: ASSPGQAINNEQF

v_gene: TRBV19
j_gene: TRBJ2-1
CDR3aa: ASNTGTGYNEQF

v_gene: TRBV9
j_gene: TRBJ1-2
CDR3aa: ASSVDSSGDGYT

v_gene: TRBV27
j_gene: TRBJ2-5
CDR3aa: ASRPRDSGQETQY

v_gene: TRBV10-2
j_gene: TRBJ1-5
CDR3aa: ASSERRQFSNQPQH

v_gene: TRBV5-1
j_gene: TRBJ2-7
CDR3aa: ASSLAGSIYEQY

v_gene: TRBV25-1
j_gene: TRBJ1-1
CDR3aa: ASRPNTGVDTEAF

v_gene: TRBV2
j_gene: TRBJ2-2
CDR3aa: ASSGSGQTGELF

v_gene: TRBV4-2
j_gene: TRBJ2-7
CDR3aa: ASSQDLWDSNSYEQY

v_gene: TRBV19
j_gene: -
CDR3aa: ASSTRTGGYEQY

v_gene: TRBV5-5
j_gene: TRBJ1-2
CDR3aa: ASSGQGGSGYT

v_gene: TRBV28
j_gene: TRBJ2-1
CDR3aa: ASSLFSARSYNEQF

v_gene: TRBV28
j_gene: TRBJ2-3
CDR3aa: ASSGTSTRTDTQY

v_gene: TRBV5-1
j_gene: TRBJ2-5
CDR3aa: ASSLTTGGEETQY

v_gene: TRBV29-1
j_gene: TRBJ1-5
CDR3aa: SVGAVRGNQPQH

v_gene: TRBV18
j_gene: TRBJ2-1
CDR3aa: ASSPQQGSSYNEQF

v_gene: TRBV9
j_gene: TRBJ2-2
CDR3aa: ASSVGGSGASFGELF

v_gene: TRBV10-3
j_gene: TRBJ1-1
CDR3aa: AAKRGVGQRATEAF

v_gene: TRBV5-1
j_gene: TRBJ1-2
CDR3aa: ASSSTGGNYGYT

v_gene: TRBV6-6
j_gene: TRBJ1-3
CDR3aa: ASSSAMSGNTIY

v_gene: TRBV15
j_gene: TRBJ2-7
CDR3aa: ATSRVLGRGYEQY

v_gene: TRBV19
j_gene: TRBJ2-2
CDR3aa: ASSRNTGELF

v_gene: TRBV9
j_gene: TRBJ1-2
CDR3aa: ASSDTPSSYGYT

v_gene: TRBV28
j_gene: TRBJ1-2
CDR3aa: ASTPERYGYT

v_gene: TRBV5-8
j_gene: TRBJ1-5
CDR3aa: ASSLIHDRGNQPQH

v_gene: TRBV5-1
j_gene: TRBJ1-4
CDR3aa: ASSFRGEEKLF

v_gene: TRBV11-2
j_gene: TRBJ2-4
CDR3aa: ASSLALAKNIQY

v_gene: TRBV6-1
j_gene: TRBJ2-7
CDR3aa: ASSVPPQGGIIDEQY

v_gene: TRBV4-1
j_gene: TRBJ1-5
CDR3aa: ASSQVRVLSNQPQH

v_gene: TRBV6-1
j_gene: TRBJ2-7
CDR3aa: VTGQVAGYEQY

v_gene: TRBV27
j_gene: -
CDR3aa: AEKRDTGSYEQY

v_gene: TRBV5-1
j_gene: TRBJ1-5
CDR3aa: ASSAGTGNQPQH

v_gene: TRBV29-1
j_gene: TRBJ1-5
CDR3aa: SAWMGGEGANQPQH

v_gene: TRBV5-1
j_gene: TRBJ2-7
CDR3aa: ASSFFVWGGESYEQY